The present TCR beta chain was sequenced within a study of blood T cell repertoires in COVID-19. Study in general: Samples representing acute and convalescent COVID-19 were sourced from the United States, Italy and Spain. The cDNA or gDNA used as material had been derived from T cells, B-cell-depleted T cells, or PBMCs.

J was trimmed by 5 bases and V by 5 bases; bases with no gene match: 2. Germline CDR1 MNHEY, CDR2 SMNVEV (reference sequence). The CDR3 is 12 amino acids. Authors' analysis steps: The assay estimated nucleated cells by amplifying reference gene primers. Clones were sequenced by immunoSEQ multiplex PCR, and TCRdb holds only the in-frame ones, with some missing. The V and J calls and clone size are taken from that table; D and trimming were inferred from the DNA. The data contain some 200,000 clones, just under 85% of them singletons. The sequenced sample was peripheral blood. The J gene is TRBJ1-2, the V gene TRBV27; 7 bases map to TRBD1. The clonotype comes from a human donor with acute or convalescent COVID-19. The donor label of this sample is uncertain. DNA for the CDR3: TGTGCCAGCAGTGCCAGGGGGTATGGCTACACCTTC. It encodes CASSARGYGYTF.